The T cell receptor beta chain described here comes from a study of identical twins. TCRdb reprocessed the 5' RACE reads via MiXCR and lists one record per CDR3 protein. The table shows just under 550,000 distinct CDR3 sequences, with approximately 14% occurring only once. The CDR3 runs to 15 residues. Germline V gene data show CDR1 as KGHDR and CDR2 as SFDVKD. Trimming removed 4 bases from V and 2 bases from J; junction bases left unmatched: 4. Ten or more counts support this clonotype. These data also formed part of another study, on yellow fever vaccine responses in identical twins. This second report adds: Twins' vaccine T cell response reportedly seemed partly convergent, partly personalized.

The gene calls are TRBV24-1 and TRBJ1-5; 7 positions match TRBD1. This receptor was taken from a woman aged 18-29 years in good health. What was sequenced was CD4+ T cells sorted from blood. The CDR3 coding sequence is TGTGCCACCAGTGACCCCGGGACAGGCAATCAGCCCCAGCATTTT. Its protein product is CATSDPGTGNQPQHF.